Listed below are T cell receptor beta chains from one sample, sequenced in a study of blood T cell repertoires in COVID-19. Profiling relied on immunoSEQ multiplex PCR, and the TCRdb table lists in-frame clones only, not all of them. The table records about 250,000 clones, under 90% of them present only once. Sequences were obtained from PBMCs or T cells enriched from blood (not recorded which). Receptors originate from a young man who had recovered from COVID-19. CDR3s include the opening cysteine and the closing phenylalanine or tryptophan. A D gene is named only where the DNA matches it firmly. Clone size is shown for a subset of rows, as once, few, many or a class of expanded clone.

v_call	clone_size	d_call	j_call	cdr3_aa	cdr3_nt
TRBV5-1	NA	NA	TRBJ2-6	CASSLTTLTGANVLTF	TGCGCCAGCAGCTTGACTACCTTAACTGGGGCCAACGTCCTGACTTTC
TRBV28	NA	TRBD1	TRBJ1-2	CASSPSRGINYGYTF	TGTGCCAGCAGTCCGTCCAGGGGGATTAACTATGGCTACACCTTC
TRBV4-2	NA	TRBD2	TRBJ2-5	CASSHTAGSQETQYF	TGTGCCAGCAGCCATACAGCGGGGTCTCAAGAGACCCAGTACTTC
TRBV10-3	NA	TRBD2	TRBJ2-7	CAISEGGRFEQYF	TGTGCCATCAGTGAAGGCGGGAGGTTCGAGCAGTACTTC
TRBV5-1	NA	TRBD2	TRBJ2-1	CASSSGTSGTEQFF	TGCGCCAGCAGCTCCGGGACTAGCGGGACCGAGCAGTTCTTC
TRBV5-1	NA	TRBD1	TRBJ2-7	CASSPQGASNEQYF	TGCGCCAGCAGCCCCCAGGGGGCTTCCAACGAGCAGTACTTC
TRBV19	NA	TRBD2	TRBJ2-1	CASTELAGNNEQFF	TGTGCCAGTACTGAGCTAGCGGGGAACAATGAGCAGTTCTTC
TRBV27	NA	NA	TRBJ2-3	CASSPGGDTQYF	TGTGCCAGCAGCCCCGGAGGAGATACGCAGTATTTT
TRBV27	NA	TRBD1	TRBJ1-2	CASRTRQGLFSGYTF	TGTGCCAGCAGGACCAGACAGGGGCTCTTTTCTGGCTACACCTTC
TRBV11-3	NA	NA	TRBJ2-7	CASSFSRGVEQYF	TGTGCCAGCAGCTTCAGTCGCGGGGTCGAGCAGTACTTC
TRBV18	NA	TRBD1	TRBJ1-1	CASSPPGQGLNTEAFF	TGTGCCAGCTCACCTCCGGGACAGGGGCTGAACACTGAAGCTTTCTTT
TRBV18	NA	NA	TRBJ1-1	CASSPRGDAFF	TGTGCCAGCTCACCTCGGGGGGACGCTTTCTTT
TRBV5-1	NA	NA	TRBJ1-1	CASSFGGGNTEAFF	TGCGCCAGCAGCTTTGGGGGAGGGAACACTGAAGCTTTCTTT
TRBV2	NA	TRBD2	TRBJ2-5	CATDNRLAGGQETQYF	TGTGCCACTGATAATAGGCTAGCGGGGGGACAAGAGACCCAGTACTTC
TRBV12-1	NA	NA	TRBJ1-5	CASSFVGGRQNQPQHF	TGTGCCAGCAGCTTTGTTGGAGGAAGACAAAATCAGCCCCAGCATTTT
TRBV5-1	NA	TRBD1	TRBJ1-3	CASSLQGASGNTIYF	TGCGCCAGCAGCTTGCAGGGGGCCTCTGGAAACACCATATATTTT
TRBV5-4	NA	NA	TRBJ1-2	CASSLGGPGGGYTF	TGTGCCAGCAGCTTGGGAGGGCCGGGGGGAGGCTACACCTTC
TRBV19	few	NA	TRBJ2-4	CASSIDRPTGGIQYF	TGTGCCAGTAGTATAGATCGCCCAACAGGTGGCATTCAGTACTTC
TRBV5-1	NA	TRBD1	TRBJ2-2	CASSLVGQGPVNTGELFF	TGCGCCAGCAGCTTGGTGGGACAGGGGCCTGTGAACACCGGGGAGCTGTTTTTT
TRBV10-1	NA	TRBD1	TRBJ2-7	CASSEGQGDYEQYF	TGCGCCAGCAGTGAGGGCCAGGGGGACTACGAGCAGTACTTC
TRBV7-6	NA	NA	TRBJ2-3	CASSSQLPPQDTQYF	TGTGCCAGCAGTTCACAACTACCACCTCAAGATACGCAGTATTTT
TRBV15	NA	NA	TRBJ2-5	CATSSLGAAKETQYF	TGTGCCACCAGCAGTCTGGGAGCGGCCAAAGAGACCCAGTACTTC
TRBV5-1	once	TRBD2	TRBJ2-5	CASSPLRGEGWQETQYF	TGCGCCAGCAGCCCTCTGCGCGGGGAGGGGTGGCAAGAGACCCAGTACTTC
TRBV5-1	NA	TRBD1	TRBJ1-4	CASSKTGGLFEKLFF	TGCGCCAGCAGCAAGACAGGGGGACTCTTTGAAAAACTGTTTTTT
TRBV7-2	NA	NA	TRBJ2-7	CASKDYVSYEQYF	TGTGCCAGCAAGGACTACGTATCATACGAGCAGTACTTC
TRBV28	NA	NA	TRBJ2-1	CASSLLSDIYNEQFF	TGTGCCAGCAGTTTATTATCCGACATCTACAATGAGCAGTTCTTC
TRBV4-1	NA	TRBD1	TRBJ1-4	CASSRGQGAGEKLFF	TGCGCCAGCAGCCGGGGACAGGGGGCGGGGGAAAAACTGTTTTTT
TRBV7-9	NA	NA	TRBJ2-1	CASSLGLSSSYNEQFF	TGTGCCAGCAGCTTAGGGTTATCGAGCTCCTACAATGAGCAGTTCTTC
TRBV2	once	NA	TRBJ2-7	CASSESGDEQYF	TGTGCCAGCAGTGAATCCGGGGACGAGCAGTACTTC
TRBV3-1/TRBV3-2	once	TRBD2	TRBJ2-7	CASSPTSGSAYEQYF	TGTGCCAGCAGCCCAACTAGCGGGAGCGCGTACGAGCAGTACTTC
TRBV6-5	NA	NA	TRBJ1-5	CASILEQRNQPQHF	TGTGCCAGCATACTTGAACAGAGAAATCAGCCCCAGCATTTT
TRBV18	NA	NA	TRBJ2-1	CASSRAGYNEQFF	TGTGCCAGCTCACGGGCGGGTTACAATGAGCAGTTCTTC
TRBV19	NA	TRBD2	TRBJ2-1	CASSIVTSGGSSYNEQFF	TGTGCCAGTAGTATAGTTACTAGCGGGGGGAGCTCCTACAATGAGCAGTTCTTC
TRBV5-4	NA	NA	TRBJ1-3	CASSVQGGNTIYF	TGTGCCAGCAGTGTCCAGGGAGGAAACACCATATATTTT
TRBV11-3	once	TRBD1	TRBJ1-1	CASSLGGRGSNTEAFF	TGTGCCAGCAGCTTGGGGGGCAGGGGGTCAAACACTGAAGCTTTCTTT
TRBV7-8	once	TRBD1	TRBJ2-2	CASSPYRGRTGELFF	TGTGCCAGCAGCCCGTACAGGGGGCGCACCGGGGAGCTGTTTTTT
TRBV11-3	NA	TRBD1	TRBJ2-7	CASSPTGTGSYEQYF	TGTGCCAGCAGCCCGACCGGGACAGGCTCCTACGAGCAGTACTTC
TRBV24-1	NA	TRBD1	TRBJ2-7	CAPTGYEQYF	TGTGCCCCGACAGGGTACGAGCAGTACTTC
TRBV27	NA	NA	TRBJ2-7	CASSRRGPYEQYF	TGTGCCAGCAGTCGGCGGGGACCCTACGAGCAGTACTTC
TRBV7-8	few	TRBD1	TRBJ1-5	CASSLDRQGYQPQHF	TGTGCCAGCAGCCTAGACCGACAGGGATATCAGCCCCAGCATTTT
TRBV7-2	NA	NA	TRBJ1-1	CASSIDRYTEAFF	TGTGCCAGCAGCATTGACAGGTACACTGAAGCTTTCTTT
TRBV15	NA	TRBD1	TRBJ1-5	CATSSLTGAPQNQPQHF	TGTGCCACCAGCAGCTTGACAGGGGCTCCTCAAAATCAGCCCCAGCATTTT
TRBV5-4	NA	NA	TRBJ1-2	CASSFDSTANYGYTF	TGTGCCAGCAGCTTCGACAGTACTGCGAACTATGGCTACACCTTC
TRBV2	few	TRBD1	TRBJ1-5	CASSEGGRGQGQPQHF	TGTGCCAGCAGTGAAGGTGGCAGGGGGCAAGGTCAGCCCCAGCATTTT
TRBV30	NA	NA	TRBJ1-6	CAWAKGGTYNSPLHF	TGTGCCTGGGCGAAAGGCGGCACCTATAATTCACCCCTCCACTTT
TRBV2	NA	NA	TRBJ2-4	CASRQTSAKNIQYF	TGTGCCAGCAGACAGACCTCAGCCAAAAACATTCAGTACTTC
TRBV5-6	NA	NA	TRBJ1-1	CASSLGGGLNTEAFF	TGTGCCAGCAGCTTGGGCGGGGGCTTGAACACTGAAGCTTTCTTT
TRBV5-1	NA	NA	TRBJ1-2	CASSLALGYTF	TGCGCCAGCAGCTTGGCCCTTGGCTACACCTTC
TRBV6-6	NA	TRBD1	TRBJ1-5	CASSWEQGGGQPQHF	TGTGCCAGCAGTTGGGAACAGGGGGGGGGACAGCCCCAGCATTTT
TRBV30	NA	NA	TRBJ1-5	CAWSGLGPQHF	TGTGCCTGGAGTGGCCTCGGGCCCCAGCATTTT
TRBV5-6	NA	TRBD1	TRBJ2-4	CASRARTGLNIQYF	TGTGCCAGCAGGGCCAGGACAGGGTTAAACATTCAGTACTTC
TRBV10-2	few	TRBD2	TRBJ2-4	CASSELSGSRNIQYF	TGCGCCAGCAGTGAGCTTAGCGGGAGCAGAAACATTCAGTACTTC
TRBV5-1	NA	NA	TRBJ1-2	CASSFDLRGYTF	TGCGCCAGCAGCTTCGACTTACGTGGCTACACCTTC
TRBV11-2	NA	NA	TRBJ2-5	CASSQAIVQETQYF	TGTGCCAGCAGCCAAGCCATAGTTCAAGAGACCCAGTACTTC